The clone carrying this TCR beta chain was detected only a few times. Antigen specificity is unknown. The data derive from a study of cytomegalovirus exposure and HLA in healthy donors. Study-level information: Drawn from HLA-typed donors, about 85 million unique TCRs were held in an early data release. Study-wide results and caveats: Earlier analysis looked at TCR beta V segments, and most were productive about 87% or about 30% of the time. 150 or so TCR beta chains were listed as cytomegalovirus-associated.

Per germline, CDR1 MGHRA and CDR2 YSYEKL. The CDR3 loop spans 14 amino acids. V lost 0 bases and J 11 bases, leaving 11 bases between the germline ends. PCR used 60 Vbeta primers and 13 Jbeta primers. This table comes from immunoSEQ multiplex PCR, and its TCRdb copy is limited to in-frame clones, with some not included. In the table there are 100,000 to 150,000 clones, about four fifths of which are singletons. This chain joins TRBV4-1 and TRBJ1-6; tentatively, D is TRBD1 (6 bases). The specimen sequenced was PBMCs. The clonotype comes from a woman aged 40 to 50 in good health and CMV-seronegative. Here the CDR3 DNA reads TGCGCCAGCAGCCAAGAAGGGGGAGTGCCACCCCTCCACTTT. This sequence encodes CASSQEGGVPPLHF.